The 27 T cell receptor beta chains presented below share a single source sample, sequenced in a study of blood T cell repertoires in COVID-19. Measured with immunoSEQ multiplex PCR; TCRdb has only the in-frame clones, and not every one. The data contain about 200,000 clones, around 85% of them singletons. Sequenced sample: peripheral blood. Every receptor here comes from a woman in her 70s with acute or convalescent COVID-19.

V gene TRBV5-4 combines with J gene TRBJ1-4, with D hard to call. This CDR3 is built from 14 residues. Germline CDR1 and CDR2: SGHNT and YYREEE (reference sequence). Trimming removed 0 bases from V and 6 bases from J, with 9 bases in between. CDR3 in DNA: TGTGCCAGCAGCTTGGGGCCTGTGGATGAAAAACTGTTTTTT. This encodes CASSLGPVDEKLFF.

The V and J genes are TRBV9 and TRBJ2-1, with D perhaps matching TRBD2 (6 bases). Trimming took off 4 bases at V and 0 bases at J, with 11 bases between the two ends. From germline, CDR1 is SGDLS and CDR2 YYNGEE. This CDR3 region has 15 residues. CDR3: CASSLSGSSYNEQFF. The CDR3 DNA reads TGTGCCAGCAGCCTTAGCGGTAGCTCCTACAATGAGCAGTTCTTC. Supplemented by reference TRBV9 and TRBJ2-1, the full variable domain reads DSGVTQTPKHLITATGQRVTLRCSPRSGDLSVYWYQQSLDQGLQFLIQYYNGEERAKGNILERFSAQQFPDLHSELNLSSLELGDSALYFCASSLSGSSYNEQFFGPGTRLTVL.

The J gene is TRBJ1-2, the V gene TRBV5-1; no clear D. The CDR3 covers 14 residues. V lost 0 bases and J 7 bases, leaving 13 bases between the germline ends. CDR1 is SGHRS, CDR2 YFSETQ, per germline. This chain's CDR3 is CASSLGGPRGGYTF. The CDR3 region has the DNA TGCGCCAGCAGCTTGGGTGGCCCACGGGGTGGCTACACCTTC.

This clone was detected once. The chain combines TRBV7-9 with TRBJ2-2; no firm D call. This CDR3 is 15 amino acids long. Germline V gives CDR1 SEHNR, CDR2 FQNEAQ (reference sequence). V shed 1 base and J shed 0 bases, with 6 bases lying between them. In DNA form, the CDR3 reads TGTGCCAGCAGCTTAGAGCAAACGAACACCGGGGAGCTGTTTTTT. It yields the protein CASSLEQTNTGELFF.

The gene calls are TRBV5-1 and TRBJ2-2, with D tentatively TRBD1 (5 bases). The CDR3 loop spans 12 amino acids. CDR1 SGHRS and CDR2 YFSETQ come from the germline V gene. V dropped 4 bases and J dropped 11 bases, with 12 bases sitting between them. The CDR3 loop reads CASSVLDSELFF. The CDR3 DNA reads as TGCGCCAGCAGCGTCTTAGACAGCGAGCTGTTTTTT.

CDR3 bases: TGTGCCAGCAGCCCTCGACTAGCGGGGGACCCCGATGAGCAGTTCTTC. It specifies CASSPRLAGDPDEQFF. The chain has TRBV7-9 and TRBJ2-1, with 12 bases fitting TRBD2. The V gene's germline CDR1 is SEHNR and CDR2 FQNEAQ (reference sequence). V lost 5 bases, J lost 8 bases, and 10 bases stayed unmatched. CDR3 length: 16 residues.

The chain is built from TRBV6-6 and TRBJ1-2; perhaps TRBD1 as D (6 bases). Germline-derived CDR1 and CDR2 are MNHNY and SVGAGI (reference sequence). Trimming stripped 5 bases from V and 5 bases from J, with 30 bases between. The CDR3 sequence is 19 residues long. CDR3 sequence: CASSRNRAGARAQEYGYTF. DNA for the CDR3: TGTGCCAGCAGTCGAAACAGGGCTGGGGCAAGAGCCCAAGAATATGGCTACACCTTC.

Comment on this clone: At the DNA level, this CDR3 is encoded by other sequences in the same sample as well. The rearrangement links TRBV11-2 to TRBJ2-7; 10 bases align to TRBD1. The CDR3 sequence is 14 residues long. Per germline, CDR1 SGHAT and CDR2 FQNNGV. With V trimmed by 5 bases and J by 7 bases, 8 bases remained unmatched. CDR3 residues: CASSPTTGGYEQYF. The CDR3 bases are TGTGCCAGCAGCCCAACGACAGGGGGCTATGAGCAGTACTTC.

The DNA of the CDR3 is TGTGCCATCAGTGGGGAGGGAGGCCCGACCAATGAGCAGTTCTTC. It encodes CAISGEGGPTNEQFF. The chain links TRBV10-3 to TRBJ2-1, with 7 bases lining up with TRBD2. Germline loops: CDR1 ENHRY, CDR2 SYGVKD. CDR3 length: 15 amino acids. Trimming at V came to 4 bases and at J to 6 bases, leaving 9 bases not matched to a gene.

The rearrangement uses TRBV7-8 and TRBJ1-1; D gene ambiguous. V was pared by 5 bases and J by 8 bases, with 9 bases between. This CDR3 spans 11 amino acids. Looked up from germline, CDR1 is SGHVS and CDR2 is FQNEAQ. The CDR3 nucleotides read TGTGCCAGCAGCCCCGTCAGGGAAGCTTTCTTT. Protein product: CASSPVREAFF.

J is TRBJ1-1 and V is TRBV18; TRBD1 matches 8 bases. The V segment lost 6 bases and the J segment 3 bases; nucleotides outside the gene matches: 3. The CDR3 consists of 13 residues. Germline CDR1 is KGHSH and CDR2 is LQKENI. CDR3 sequence: CASSKDRDTEAFF. Written as DNA, the CDR3 is TGTGCCAGCTCGAAGGACAGGGACACTGAAGCTTTCTTT.

J is TRBJ2-5 and V is TRBV18; 14 nucleotides agree with TRBD2. Losses at the gene ends were 6 bases for V and 6 bases for J; bases not matched to a gene: 21. Germline-derived CDR1 and CDR2 are KGHSH and LQKENI. This CDR3 has 20 amino acids. CDR3 sequence reads: CASSPSEGTSGRVKWKTQYF. DNA for the CDR3: TGTGCCAGCTCCCCCTCAGAAGGGACTAGCGGGAGAGTAAAGTGGAAGACCCAGTACTTC.

This chain links TRBV27 with TRBJ1-5; 8 positions match TRBD1. CDR1 is MNHEY and CDR2 is SMNVEV in the germline V gene (reference sequence). The CDR3 is 14 amino acids. V was pared by 6 bases and J by 4 bases, with 5 bases of the junction left unmatched. Written as DNA, the CDR3 is TGTGCCAGCAGGGTCGGGACAGGTAATCAGCCCCAGCATTTT. This encodes CASRVGTGNQPQHF.

This clone showed up just a few times. The chain carries TRBV6-2 or TRBV6-3 and TRBJ1-2; TRBD1 matches 10 bases. V gave up 6 bases and J gave up 0 bases; unmatched junction bases: 4. Germline V CDR1 and CDR2: MNHEY, SVGEGT. CDR3 size: 15 residues. The CDR3 is CASSSGTGANYGYTF. CDR3 coding DNA: TGTGCCAGCAGCTCCGGGACAGGGGCTAACTATGGCTACACCTTC.

The J gene is TRBJ2-7, the V gene TRBV5-1; TRBD2 agrees at 7 bases. Germline V gene lookup returns CDR1 SGHRS and CDR2 YFSETQ. V was clipped by 4 bases and J by 0 bases; unmatched bases: 4. This CDR3 has 14 amino acids. The CDR3 coding sequence is TGCGCCAGCAGCGCCAGCGGGACCTCCTACGAGCAGTACTTC. This sequence encodes CASSASGTSYEQYF.

V gene TRBV3-1 (or the pseudogene TRBV3-2) combines with J gene TRBJ1-6; no clear D. The germline V gene encodes CDR1 LGHDT and CDR2 YNNKEL (reference sequence). V was shortened by 1 base and J by 8 bases, with 12 bases between the two germline ends. The CDR3 has 15 amino acids. CDR3: CASSQVGSSYSPLHF. CDR3 nucleotides: TGTGCCAGCAGCCAAGTAGGCAGTAGCTATTCACCCCTCCACTTT.

The V gene is TRBV9, the J gene TRBJ2-6; D is perhaps TRBD2 (6 bases). The CDR3 runs to 20 residues. Germline CDR1 is SGDLS and CDR2 is YYNGEE. V was cut by 3 bases and J by 0 bases, with 22 bases left in between. The chain's CDR3 is CASSEAGHSREYSGANVLTF. The CDR3, as DNA: TGTGCCAGCAGCGAGGCGGGGCATAGCCGTGAATACTCTGGGGCCAACGTCCTGACTTTC.

This rearrangement joins TRBV19 to TRBJ1-2; 8 positions agree with TRBD1. Trimming at V came to 6 bases and at J to 1 base, leaving 13 bases not matched to a gene. CDR1 is LNHDA and CDR2 is SQIVND in the germline V gene (reference sequence). This CDR3 is built from 17 residues. DNA for the CDR3: TGTGCCAGTAGCAAATTCACCGGGACAGGAAATAACTATGGCTACACCTTC. Encoded protein: CASSKFTGTGNNYGYTF.

This chain joins TRBV28 and TRBJ2-1; 11 nucleotides align to TRBD2. The J segment lost 8 bases and the V segment lost 5 bases, leaving 20 bases of the junction unmatched. CDR3 length: 19 residues. Per the germline V gene, CDR1 is MDHEN and CDR2 is SYDVKM. DNA of the CDR3: TGTGCCAGCAGTCTGGGACTAGCGGATGTCAAAAGCAGGAGACATGAGCAGTTCTTC. This translates into CASSLGLADVKSRRHEQFF.

This clone was detected only once. The gene calls are TRBV11-2 and TRBJ2-5; D is unresolved. V lost 2 bases, J lost 1 base, and 5 bases lay in between. This CDR3 has 13 residues. The germline CDR1 and CDR2 sequences are SGHAT and FQNNGV. CDR3 sequence (DNA): TGTGCCAGCAGCTTAAACAGCCAAGAGACCCAGTACTTC. Residues: CASSLNSQETQYF.

This clone was recorded a few times. The rearrangement links TRBV19 to TRBJ1-1; possible D gene TRBD1, 5 bases. This CDR3 region has 12 residues. V lost 8 bases, J lost 4 bases, and 11 bases lay in between. Germline V lookup: CDR1 LNHDA, CDR2 SQIVND (reference sequence). CDR3 amino acids: CASCRVATEAFF. As DNA, the CDR3 is TGTGCCAGTTGCAGGGTGGCCACTGAAGCTTTCTTT.

This chain joins TRBV5-1 and TRBJ1-3, with no clear D. The CDR3 totals 14 residues. The V gene's germline CDR1 is SGHRS and CDR2 YFSETQ. V was pared by 4 bases and J by 0 bases, with 8 bases between. This chain's CDR3 is CASSEPGSGNTIYF. CDR3 nucleotides: TGCGCCAGCAGCGAGCCGGGCTCTGGAAACACCATATATTTT. Full variable domain (outside the CDR3, taken from reference TRBV5-1 and TRBJ1-3): KAGVTQTPRYLIKTRGQQVTLSCSPISGHRSVSWYQQTPGQGLQFLFEYFSETQRNKGNFPGRFSGRQFSNSRSEMNVSTLELGDSALYLCASSEPGSGNTIYFGEGSWLTVV.

In its sample, this clone was seen once. The chain uses TRBV28 and TRBJ1-6; the D gene is possibly TRBD1 (6 bases). V shed 6 bases and J shed 7 bases, with 25 bases lying between them. Per the germline V gene, CDR1 is MDHEN and CDR2 is SYDVKM. The CDR3 is 18 residues long. The CDR3, as DNA: TGTGCCAGCAGCTCCCTTGGGGGGGGGCGAGGAGGAAATTCACCCCTCCACTTT. The encoded protein is CASSSLGGGRGGNSPLHF.

The chain employs TRBV4-3 and TRBJ2-1, with no clear D. Germline V gene data show CDR1 as LGHNA and CDR2 as YSLEER. V was shortened by 0 bases and J by 8 bases, with 11 bases between the two germline ends. This CDR3 has 14 residues. The CDR3 spells CASSQDPVSDEQFF. Here the CDR3 DNA reads TGCGCCAGCAGCCAAGACCCCGTCTCGGATGAGCAGTTCTTC.

The CDR3 loop reads CASSLEPGGRGRETQYF. As DNA, the CDR3 is TGCGCCAGCAGCTTGGAACCGGGAGGGCGTGGGAGAGAGACCCAGTACTTC. The gene calls are TRBV5-1 and TRBJ2-5, with 8 nucleotides matching TRBD2. This CDR3 has 17 amino acids. Germline trimming cut 0 bases from V and 4 bases from J; bases unmatched to any gene: 11. Germline CDR1 SGHRS, CDR2 YFSETQ. The variable domain in full, completed from reference TRBV5-1 and TRBJ2-5, reads KAGVTQTPRYLIKTRGQQVTLSCSPISGHRSVSWYQQTPGQGLQFLFEYFSETQRNKGNFPGRFSGRQFSNSRSEMNVSTLELGDSALYLCASSLEPGGRGRETQYFGPGTRLLVL.

For the CDR3, the DNA is TGCAGCGCCAGAGGAGCGGGGGGGTACAATGAGCAGTTCTTC. Translating it yields CSARGAGGYNEQFF. The chain couples TRBV29-1 to TRBJ2-1; 10 bases agree with TRBD2. The CDR3 extends over 14 amino acids. Germline lookup yields CDR1 SQVTM and CDR2 ANQGSEA. V lost 7 bases to trimming and J lost 4 bases; unmatched junction nucleotides: 7.

This chain connects TRBV6-5 to TRBJ1-1; perhaps TRBD1 as D (6 bases). Between the trimmed V and J ends, which lost 2 bases and 4 bases, there was a span of 8 bases. The CDR3 contains 13 residues. CDR1 is MNHEY and CDR2 is SVGAGI in the germline V gene. Here the CDR3 reads CASSYPRGTEAFF. The CDR3 DNA reads as TGTGCCAGCAGTTACCCCAGGGGCACTGAAGCTTTCTTT.